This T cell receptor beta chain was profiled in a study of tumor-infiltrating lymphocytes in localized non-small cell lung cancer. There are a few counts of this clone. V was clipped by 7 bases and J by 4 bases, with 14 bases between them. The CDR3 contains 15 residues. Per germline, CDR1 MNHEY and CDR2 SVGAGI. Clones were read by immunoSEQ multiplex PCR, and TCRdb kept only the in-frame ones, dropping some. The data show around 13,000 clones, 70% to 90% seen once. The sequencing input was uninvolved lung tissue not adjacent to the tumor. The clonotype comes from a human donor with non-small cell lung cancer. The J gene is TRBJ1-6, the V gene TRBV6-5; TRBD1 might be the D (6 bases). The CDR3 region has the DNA TGTGCCAGCACACACAGGGTGGGGTATAATTCACCCCTCCACTTT. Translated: CASTHRVGYNSPLHF.